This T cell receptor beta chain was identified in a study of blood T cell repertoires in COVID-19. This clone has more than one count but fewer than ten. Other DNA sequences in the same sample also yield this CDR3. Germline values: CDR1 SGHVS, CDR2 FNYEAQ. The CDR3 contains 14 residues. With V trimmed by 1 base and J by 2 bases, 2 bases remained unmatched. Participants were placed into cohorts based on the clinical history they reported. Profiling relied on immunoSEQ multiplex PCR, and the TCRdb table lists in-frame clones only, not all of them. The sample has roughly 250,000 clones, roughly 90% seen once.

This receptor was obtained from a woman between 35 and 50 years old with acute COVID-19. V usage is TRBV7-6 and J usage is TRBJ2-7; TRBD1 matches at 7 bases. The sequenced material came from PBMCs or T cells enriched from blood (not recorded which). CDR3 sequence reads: CASSLGQGAYEQYF. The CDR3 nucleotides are TGTGCCAGCAGCTTAGGACAGGGCGCCTACGAGCAGTACTTC.